The 25 T cell receptor beta chains below were found in one sample sequenced in a study of T cells after somatic rescue of genetic block. Libraries were prepared by immunoSEQ multiplex PCR; TCRdb keeps only in-frame clonotypes and omits some of them. Here the sample spans approximately 7,600 clones, 75% to 85% being singletons. Sequencing used peripheral blood mononuclear cells (PBMCs). These receptors were obtained from a boy between 10 and 17 years old.

In this sample, this clone turned up once. V is TRBV7-2 and J is TRBJ2-1; D is perhaps TRBD1 (5 bases). Trimming pared 5 bases from V and 0 bases from J, leaving 14 bases between. Germline values: CDR1 SGHTA, CDR2 FQGNSA. The CDR3 has 16 amino acids. In nucleotides, the CDR3 is TGTGCCAGCAGCCCCACAGGCACATCCTCCTACAATGAGCAGTTCTTC. It translates to CASSPTGTSSYNEQFF.

The V and J genes are TRBV11-2 and TRBJ2-1; D is uncertain. This CDR3 is 13 amino acids long. Germline V lookup: CDR1 SGHAT, CDR2 FQNNGV. The V end was cut by 2 bases, the J end by 5 bases, with 7 bases between. CDR3 sequence reads: CASSLTPNNEQFF. Here the CDR3 DNA reads TGTGCCAGCAGCTTAACACCCAACAATGAGCAGTTCTTC.

V is TRBV7-8 and J is TRBJ1-3; D possibly corresponds to TRBD1 (5 bases). V lost 0 bases and J 2 bases, leaving 8 bases between the germline ends. Germline V gives CDR1 SGHVS, CDR2 FQNEAQ. The length of the CDR3 is 15 residues. The CDR3 loop is CASSLAQGAGNTIYF. The CDR3 coding sequence is TGTGCCAGCAGCTTAGCGCAGGGAGCTGGAAACACCATATATTTT.

V is TRBV7-2 and J is TRBJ1-2; no definite D call. From germline, CDR1 is SGHTA and CDR2 FQGNSA. V lost 3 bases and J 6 bases, leaving 11 bases between the germline ends. The CDR3 runs to 13 residues. The CDR3 region has the DNA TGTGCCAGCAGCTTCGGGCCCGGCGATGGCTACACCTTC. Its translation: CASSFGPGDGYTF. Full variable domain (outside the CDR3, taken from reference TRBV7-2 and TRBJ1-2): GAGVSQSPSNKVTEKGKDVELRCDPISGHTALYWYRQSLGQGLEFLIYFQGNSAPDKSGLPSDRFSAERTGGSVSTLTIQRTQQEDSAVYLCASSFGPGDGYTFGSGTRLTVV.

The rearrangement uses TRBV7-2 and TRBJ1-5; the match to TRBD1 covers 11 bases. Germline CDR1 reads SGHTA; CDR2 reads FQGNSA. The ends lost 4 bases at V and 4 bases at J; junction bases unmatched: 12. CDR3 length: 18 amino acids. The CDR3 sequence is CASSSSGQGARWNQPQHF. DNA for the CDR3: TGTGCCAGCAGCTCCAGTGGACAGGGGGCTCGGTGGAATCAGCCCCAGCATTTT.

This clone was recorded once. The chain employs TRBV7-8 and TRBJ2-1; TRBD2 matches 12 bases. The CDR3 length is 19 residues. The V gene's germline CDR1 is SGHVS and CDR2 FQNEAQ. Unmatched junction bases numbered 15, after V lost 3 bases and J lost 6 bases. For the CDR3, the DNA is TGTGCCAGCAGCTTCCTGAGAGTGCTAGCGGGGGGGTGGAGCAATGAGCAGTTCTTC. Protein product: CASSFLRVLAGGWSNEQFF.

The chain employs TRBV5-6 and TRBJ2-5; a weak D match, TRBD2 (6 bases). The CDR3 runs to 15 residues. Per germline, CDR1 SGHDT and CDR2 YYEEEE. The V gene lost 3 bases and the J gene lost 3 bases, with 15 bases spanning the gap. CDR3 nucleotide sequence: TGTGCCAGCAGCTCGGTAGGGGCGGGAAAAGAGACCCAGTACTTC. It yields the protein CASSSVGAGKETQYF.

The chain is built from TRBV2 and TRBJ2-2, with 8 bases aligning to TRBD2. Unmatched junction bases numbered 8, after V lost 4 bases and J lost 4 bases. The CDR3 spans 16 residues. Looked up from germline, CDR1 is SNHLY and CDR2 is FYNNEI. CDR3 DNA sequence: TGTGCCAGCAGTGCGTCCGCGGGGGGTCCCACCGGGGAGCTGTTTTTT. It encodes CASSASAGGPTGELFF.

V and J are TRBV6-4 and TRBJ1-2; 7 bases align to TRBD1. CDR1 is MRHNA and CDR2 is SNTAGT in the germline V gene. V dropped 3 bases and J dropped 8; count of bases not matched to a gene: 9. The CDR3 is 14 residues long. DNA of the CDR3: TGTGCCAGCAGTGAAGGGACAGAAGGGGAGGGCTACACCTTC. The encoded protein is CASSEGTEGEGYTF.

The gene calls are TRBV5-7 and TRBJ1-2; D gene unclear. TRBV5-7 belongs to the ORF category, with a function that is uncertain. This CDR3 spans 13 amino acids. Trimming left V 6 bases short and J 6 bases short, with 15 bases between. CDR3 sequence reads: CASTSLKGNGYTF. The CDR3, as DNA: TGTGCCAGCACCTCCCTGAAAGGCAATGGCTACACCTTC.

In this sample, this clone is large. V is TRBV19 and J is TRBJ2-7, with TRBD1 identical over 7 bases. The CDR3 totals 14 residues. The junction had 4 bases not matched to a gene; V was cut back by 3 bases and J by 2 bases. Germline assignment: CDR1 LNHDA and CDR2 SQIVND (reference sequence). CDR3 bases: TGTGCCAGTAGTATGGGGGACAGCACCTACGAGCAGTACTTC. Amino acids: CASSMGDSTYEQYF.

This clone was counted a few times. The chain recombines TRBV7-9 with TRBJ2-1; weak D call: TRBD1 (7 bases). The V gene's germline CDR1 is SEHNR and CDR2 FQNEAQ (reference sequence). V was pared by 5 bases and J by 8 bases, with 10 bases between. The CDR3 has 12 amino acids. CDR3 amino acids: CASSLRGDEQFF. The CDR3 region has the DNA TGTGCCAGCAGCCTCAGGGGGGATGAGCAGTTCTTC.

The V call is TRBV7-9, the J call TRBJ1-1; no firm D call. The germline gives CDR1 SEHNR, CDR2 FQNEAQ (reference sequence). With 1 base removed from V and 8 bases from J, the gap between germline ends came to 8 bases. The CDR3 is 12 amino acids. The CDR3 coding sequence is TGTGCCAGCAGCTTAGTCGGTGGCGAAGCTTTCTTT. Its protein product is CASSLVGGEAFF.

CDR3 coding DNA: TGCAGCGGAGGCGGGGCGGGGACAGATACGCAGTATTTT. Amino acid sequence: CSGGGAGTDTQYF. This rearrangement joins TRBV29-1 to TRBJ2-3, with D perhaps matching TRBD2 (6 bases). This CDR3 contains 13 residues. The V gene's germline CDR1 is SQVTM and CDR2 ANQGSEA. The V end was cut by 7 bases, the J end by 3 bases, with 14 bases between.

The rearrangement joins TRBV6-5 to TRBJ2-1, with D unclear. The V gene's germline CDR1 is MNHEY and CDR2 SVGAGI. CDR3 size: 13 residues. V lost 0 bases to trimming and J lost 9 bases, with 9 bases between them. The CDR3 DNA is TGTGCCAGCAGTTACTCGGTGCTAGGTGAGCAGTTCTTC. Amino acid sequence: CASSYSVLGEQFF.

The J gene is TRBJ2-1, the V gene TRBV9, with 11 bases fitting TRBD2. Germline loops: CDR1 SGDLS, CDR2 YYNGEE. The CDR3 sequence is 15 residues long. J gave up 8 bases and V 3 bases, and 7 bases lay outside the gene matches. DNA of the CDR3: TGTGCCAGCAGCGGTCTAGCGGGGGGTAGGGATGAGCAGTTCTTC. Protein product: CASSGLAGGRDEQFF.

This clone was detected only once. This chain connects TRBV5-5 to TRBJ2-5; tentative D call: TRBD1 (5 bases). The J call could be wrong; TRBJ2-7 is a better fit for the DNA end. The CDR3 contains 15 residues. Germline CDR1 is SGHKS and CDR2 is YYEKEE (reference sequence). The CDR3 spells CASSIPPQGAYEQYF. The CDR3 bases are TGTGCCAGCAGCATACCCCCCCAGGGTGCCTACGAGCAGTACTTC.

This clone occurred a few times. The chain joins TRBV11-3 to TRBJ2-7, with D possibly being TRBD1 or TRBD2 (6 bases each). This CDR3 region has 14 residues. CDR1 is SGHNT, CDR2 YENEEA, per germline. V was trimmed by 8 bases and J by 1 base, leaving 15 bases between them. Here the CDR3 reads CASGLGGGSYEQYF. The CDR3 bases are TGTGCCAGCGGCCTAGGAGGGGGATCCTACGAGCAGTACTTC.

J is TRBJ1-5 and V is TRBV6-6; D ambiguous. Trimming stripped 2 bases from V and 5 bases from J, with 10 bases between. From germline, CDR1 is MNHNY and CDR2 SVGAGI (reference sequence). This CDR3 is built from 14 residues. CDR3 in DNA: TGTGCCAGCAGTTACGTTACCGAAGATCAGCCCCAGCATTTT. This encodes CASSYVTEDQPQHF.

This clone came up once. Here the CDR3 DNA reads TGTGCCAGCAGCTTTGACATAGAGGGACAGGGTAGGGATACGCAGTATTTT. It yields the protein CASSFDIEGQGRDTQYF. The chain has TRBV12-1 and TRBJ2-3; the D segment call TRBD1 is taken from the table without a DNA check. TRBV12-1 is a recognized pseudogene. This CDR3 contains 17 residues.

The chain links TRBV6-5 to TRBJ1-5; D uncertain. Germline-derived CDR1 and CDR2 are MNHEY and SVGAGI. The CDR3 is 14 amino acids. With 2 bases removed from V and 7 bases from J, the gap between germline ends came to 12 bases. The CDR3 reads CASSYRGGEQPQHF. The CDR3 DNA sequence: TGTGCCAGCAGTTACCGGGGTGGAGAGCAGCCCCAGCATTTT.

The DNA of the CDR3 is TGCGCCAGCAGCCAAGATAATTCCCCGTCCGCGGTCAGCTCCTACGAGCAGTACTTC. Translated, it gives CASSQDNSPSAVSSYEQYF. The chain links TRBV4-3 to TRBJ2-7, with D unresolved. This CDR3 comprises 19 residues. The V end lost 0 bases, the J end lost 0 bases, and 21 bases lay between the germline ends. Germline CDR1 is LGHNA and CDR2 is YSLEER.

J is TRBJ2-2 and V is TRBV9; D unresolved. Trimming left V 1 base short and J 5 bases short, with 9 bases between. The CDR3 runs 14 residues. Germline V gene lookup returns CDR1 SGDLS and CDR2 YYNGEE. This chain's CDR3 is CASSVSPRTGELFF. CDR3 bases: TGTGCCAGCAGCGTATCCCCGCGGACCGGGGAGCTGTTTTTT. Filled out from reference TRBV9 and TRBJ2-2, the complete variable domain reads DSGVTQTPKHLITATGQRVTLRCSPRSGDLSVYWYQQSLDQGLQFLIQYYNGEERAKGNILERFSAQQFPDLHSELNLSSLELGDSALYFCASSVSPRTGELFFGEGSRLTVL.

This sequence joins TRBV28 and TRBJ2-7, with D possibly TRBD1 on 5 matching bases. This CDR3 is built from 16 residues. Germline CDR1 MDHEN, CDR2 SYDVKM. Trimming cost V 3 bases and J 3 bases, with 18 bases left between them. The CDR3 nucleotides read TGTGCCAGCAGTTTCTGGTGGGGCGGTTCCTACTACGAGCAGTACTTC. It specifies CASSFWWGGSYYEQYF.

Within the sample, this clone is large. The chain is built from TRBV5-5 and TRBJ2-7; 8 positions agree with TRBD2. CDR1 and CDR2 (germline): SGHKS, YYEKEE (reference sequence). V shed 6 bases and J 2 bases; nucleotides not matched to a gene: 10. The CDR3 extends over 15 amino acids. The CDR3 DNA reads TGTGCCAGCACCTTCACCGGGGGGGAGGCCTACGAGCAGTACTTC. Translating it yields CASTFTGGEAYEQYF.